A single sample is the source of the 22 T cell receptor beta chains below, sequenced in a study of identical twins. TCRdb fed the 5' RACE reads into MiXCR, producing one record per CDR3 protein. Of around 370,000 distinct CDR3 sequences in the sample, 9% to 10% were seen once. Sequenced sample: naive T cells sorted from blood. The receptor source for this set is a woman aged 50 to 60 in good health.

This clonotype appeared a few times. J is TRBJ1-1 and V is TRBV29-1; D is unclear. The CDR3 is 10 residues long. The V end was cut by 7 bases, the J end by 5 bases, with 8 bases between. The germline gives CDR1 SQVTM, CDR2 ANQGSEA. CDR3 sequence (DNA): TGCAGCGCCCTTGGGACTGAAGCTTTCTTT. Residues: CSALGTEAFF.

The rearrangement links TRBV6-5 to TRBJ1-4; D is unclear. Germline CDR1 and CDR2: MNHEY and SVGAGI. The CDR3 length is 13 residues. Trimming removed 1 base at V and 7 bases at J, with 7 bases between. The CDR3 protein is CASSYWRGEKLFF. The CDR3 nucleotides read TGTGCCAGCAGTTACTGGCGGGGTGAAAAACTGTTTTTT.

The sample holds a few counts of this clonotype. This CDR3 is CASSEGITGPNYGYTF. In nucleotides, the CDR3 is TGTGCCAGCAGTGAAGGAATTACCGGGCCCAACTATGGCTACACCTTC. This chain links TRBV6-1 with TRBJ1-2; D not resolved. This CDR3 comprises 16 residues. Germline CDR1 MNHNS, CDR2 SASEGT. Trimming stripped 1 base from V and 2 bases from J, with 14 bases between.

This clonotype has just a few counts. The chain recombines TRBV18 with TRBJ2-1; TRBD1 matches 9 bases. With 5 bases clipped from V and 4 bases from J, the junction kept 12 bases outside the gene matches. Germline V lookup: CDR1 KGHSH, CDR2 LQKENI. This CDR3 has 17 amino acids. In nucleotides, the CDR3 is TGTGCCAGCTCAACCTTATTTCGACAGGGGGTATACAATGAGCAGTTCTTC. Translated: CASSTLFRQGVYNEQFF.

This clonotype was seen a few times. The chain employs TRBV20-1 and TRBJ2-3; 8 bases fit TRBD2. Unmatched junction bases numbered 7, after V lost 3 bases and J lost 5 bases. Per the germline V gene, CDR1 is DFQATT and CDR2 is SNEGSKA (reference sequence). The CDR3 contains 14 residues. CDR3 residues: CSASVGRAGDTQYF. CDR3 DNA: TGCAGTGCTAGCGTCGGGAGGGCTGGAGATACGCAGTATTTT.

The chain is built from TRBV5-1 and TRBJ1-2; TRBD1 agrees at 9 bases. Per the germline V gene, CDR1 is SGHRS and CDR2 is YFSETQ. The length of the CDR3 is 13 residues. V lost 4 bases to trimming and J lost 6 bases; unmatched junction nucleotides: 4. CDR3 protein: CASSKGQGDGYTF. The CDR3 nucleotides are TGCGCCAGCAGCAAGGGACAGGGTGATGGCTACACCTTC. Full variable domain (outside the CDR3, taken from reference TRBV5-1 and TRBJ1-2): KAGVTQTPRYLIKTRGQQVTLSCSPISGHRSVSWYQQTPGQGLQFLFEYFSETQRNKGNFPGRFSGRQFSNSRSEMNVSTLELGDSALYLCASSKGQGDGYTFGSGTRLTVV.

The rearrangement uses TRBV12-3 or TRBV12-4 and TRBJ1-2; D may be TRBD1 (5 bases). Trimming removed 2 bases from V and 4 bases from J, with 11 bases in between. CDR3 length: 14 amino acids. The CDR3 sequence: CASSLRGNSYGYTF. In DNA form, the CDR3 reads TGTGCCAGCAGTTTACGGGGCAATAGCTATGGCTACACCTTC.

In its sample, this clonotype was seen a few times. At one of its ends the junction is not consistent with the germline gene, which may arise from a read error. Here the CDR3 reads CASSYGSNTGELFF. CDR3 bases: TGTGCCAGCAGTTACGGGTCGAACACCGGGGAGCTTTTTTTT. The chain joins TRBV25-1 to TRBJ2-2; maybe TRBD2 (5 bases). The germline CDR1 and CDR2 sequences are MGHDK and SYGVNS. CDR3 size: 14 residues.

The V gene is TRBV5-6, the J gene TRBJ2-1; 11 bases agree with TRBD2. V shed 4 bases, J shed 5 bases, and the junction held 14 bases outside the gene matches. The CDR3 covers 18 residues. The germline V gene encodes CDR1 SGHDT and CDR2 YYEEEE. The CDR3 region is CASSGWISGRASNNEQFF. CDR3 coding DNA: TGTGCCAGCAGCGGGTGGATTAGCGGGAGGGCCTCTAACAATGAGCAGTTCTTC.

This clonotype was recorded a few times. V is TRBV3-1 and J is TRBJ2-3, with 8 bases that match TRBD2. There are 15 residues in the CDR3. Germline trimming cut 5 bases from V and 4 bases from J; bases unmatched to any gene: 8. The germline V gene has CDR1 LGHDT and CDR2 YNNKEL (reference sequence). The CDR3 nucleotides are TGTGCCAGCAGCTACCGCGGGAGGAGCGCAGATACGCAGTATTTT. It codes for CASSYRGRSADTQYF.

At least ten counts were recorded for this clonotype. The chain is built from TRBV5-1 and TRBJ2-3, with 7 bases matching TRBD2. The CDR3 consists of 15 residues. V dropped 2 bases and J dropped 0; count of bases not matched to a gene: 3. The germline gives CDR1 SGHRS, CDR2 YFSETQ. CDR3 in amino acids: CASSLTSVSTDTQYF. The CDR3 bases are TGCGCCAGCAGCTTAACTAGCGTCAGCACAGATACGCAGTATTTT.

This clonotype was detected a few times. J is TRBJ1-5 and V is TRBV12-3 or TRBV12-4, with unresolved D. V was pared by 3 bases and J by 4 bases, with 13 bases between. The CDR3 covers 15 residues. CDR3 residues: CASSLGLTGNQPQHF. The DNA for the CDR3 is TGTGCCAGCAGTTTGGGCTTAACGGGGAATCAGCCCCAGCATTTT.

Worth noting for this clonotype: Germline is not matched at one junction end, which may reflect a read error. The V gene is TRBV11-2, the J gene TRBJ2-5; TRBD1 matches 7 bases. The CDR3 totals 15 residues. In germline, CDR1 is SGHAT, CDR2 FQNNGV. CDR3 sequence (DNA): TGTGTCAGCAGCAAGCCACAGGGGCCACAAGAGACCCAGTACTTC. Encoded protein: CVSSKPQGPQETQYF.

In its sample, this clonotype was seen many times. The chain joins TRBV21-1 to TRBJ2-6. TRBV21-1 represents a pseudogene. This CDR3 spans 15 amino acids. Written as DNA, the CDR3 is TGTGCCAGCAGCCCCGATAAACCTGGGGCCAACGTCCTGACTTTC. Residues: CASSPDKPGANVLTF.

The rearrangement joins TRBV4-1 to TRBJ2-7; 10 nucleotides match TRBD2. J gave up 5 bases and V 1 base, and 8 bases lay outside the gene matches. The CDR3 extends over 16 amino acids. The germline V gene encodes CDR1 MGHRA and CDR2 YSYEKL. CDR3 nucleotide sequence: TGCGCCAGCAGCCAAGGGGGGGGACTAGCGATACACGAGCAGTACTTC. It codes for CASSQGGGLAIHEQYF.

This clonotype was seen many times. The chain uses TRBV4-1 and TRBJ2-5; D is unresolved. The CDR3 consists of 14 residues. Germline V gene data show CDR1 as MGHRA and CDR2 as YSYEKL. Trimming shortened V by 4 bases and J by 4 bases, and 13 bases separated the two germline ends. The CDR3 region has the DNA TGCGCCAGCAGCCTCGATATGGGAAGAGAGACCCAGTACTTC. This translates into CASSLDMGRETQYF.

The chain employs TRBV7-3 and TRBJ1-1; D not certain. This CDR3 region has 13 residues. With 1 base removed from V and 5 bases from J, the gap between germline ends came to 8 bases. From germline, CDR1 is SGHTA and CDR2 FQGTGA. CDR3 region: CASSLIKGTEAFF. The CDR3 bases are TGTGCCAGCAGCTTAATAAAAGGGACTGAAGCTTTCTTT.

The chain employs TRBV7-2 and TRBJ1-6; TRBD1 aligns across 9 bases. Unmatched junction bases numbered 10, after V lost 0 bases and J lost 13 bases. CDR1 is SGHTA, CDR2 FQGNSA, per germline. The CDR3 runs 16 residues. The CDR3 reads CASSLAGTGSLDPLHF. Here the CDR3 DNA reads TGTGCCAGCAGCTTAGCCGGGACAGGGAGTTTGGATCCCCTCCACTTT.

This clonotype was picked up many times. This rearrangement joins TRBV6-5 to TRBJ1-3; D is unclear. Germline lookup yields CDR1 MNHEY and CDR2 SVGAGI. V was cut by 0 bases and J by 0 bases, with 15 bases left in between. The CDR3 runs to 18 residues. CDR3 coding DNA: TGTGCCAGCAGTTACTCACTAGCGGCGTTGGGCTCTGGAAACACCATATATTTT. It encodes CASSYSLAALGSGNTIYF.

This sequence joins TRBV27 and TRBJ1-2, with no clear D. Germline lookup yields CDR1 MNHEY and CDR2 SMNVEV (reference sequence). The CDR3 consists of 12 residues. Trimming cost V 6 bases and J 0 bases, with 5 bases left between them. The CDR3 DNA reads as TGTGCCAGCAGGAGCGCTAACTATGGCTACACCTTC. Protein: CASRSANYGYTF.

At least ten counts were recorded for this clonotype. The chain carries TRBV20-1 and TRBJ1-4; D call uncertain. Germline V gene sequence: CDR1 DFQATT, CDR2 SNEGSKA (reference sequence). Trimming pared 6 bases from V and 0 bases from J, leaving 14 bases between. The CDR3 sequence is 15 residues long. This CDR3 is CSAPAPTSTNEKLFF. CDR3 bases: TGCAGTGCGCCAGCCCCGACATCAACTAATGAAAAACTGTTTTTT.

The chain combines TRBV3-1 with TRBJ1-2, with D maybe TRBD1 (5 bases). From germline, CDR1 is LGHDT and CDR2 YNNKEL (reference sequence). This CDR3 is built from 16 residues. Trimming removed 0 bases from V and 0 bases from J, with 11 bases in between. The CDR3 loop is CASSQDPGLANYGYTF. The DNA for the CDR3 is TGTGCCAGCAGCCAAGATCCGGGACTAGCTAACTATGGCTACACCTTC.